This passage covers 27 T cell receptor beta chains from one sample sequenced in a study of Ad26.COV2.S vaccination and SARS-CoV-2 variants. The table came from immunoSEQ multiplex PCR; TCRdb's copy has only in-frame clones and leaves some out. Here the sample spans around 400,000 clones, 80% to 90% being singletons. The sample's treatment: some 20 received Ad26.COV2.S at low or high dose, single or two shots; about 5 received placebo; per-sample allocation not given. Repertoires come from day 63 after the first vaccine or placebo injection. This material consisted of peripheral blood, taken in a trial of Ad26.COV2.S vaccine versus placebo. All receptors derive from a person between 18 and 65 years old who received the Ad26.COV2.S COVID-19 vaccine or a placebo.

The rearrangement links TRBV28 to TRBJ2-7; 10 positions match TRBD2. CDR1 and CDR2 from the germline V gene are MDHEN and SYDVKM. The CDR3 totals 16 residues. The ends lost 4 bases at V and 4 bases at J; junction bases unmatched: 10. The CDR3 is CASSSPSSGRGYEQYF. The DNA of the CDR3 is TGTGCCAGCAGTTCCCCCTCTAGCGGGAGAGGATACGAGCAGTACTTC.

For this clone: Other DNA sequences of this sample code for an identical CDR3. The chain uses TRBV6-2 or TRBV6-3 and TRBJ2-3; possibly TRBD1 or TRBD2 for D (5 bases each). Germline-derived CDR1 and CDR2 are MNHEY and SVGEGT. V lost 2 bases and J lost 4, with 10 bases in between. This CDR3 is built from 14 residues. Written as DNA, the CDR3 is TGTGCCAGCAGTTACCGACGGGGCCCAGATACGCAGTATTTT. It yields the protein CASSYRRGPDTQYF.

The J gene is TRBJ1-2, the V gene TRBV5-1; 8 nucleotides match TRBD1. The CDR3 extends over 15 amino acids. The V segment lost 0 bases and the J segment 2 bases; nucleotides outside the gene matches: 3. The germline V gene has CDR1 SGHRS and CDR2 YFSETQ. The CDR3 loop reads CASSLEQGGNYGYTF. CDR3 coding DNA: TGCGCCAGCAGCTTGGAACAGGGGGGAAACTATGGCTACACCTTC.

This clone was seen a handful of times. The rearrangement uses TRBV7-2 and TRBJ2-1; 10 bases match TRBD2. V trimming: 5 bases; J trimming: 4 bases; junction bases outside the gene matches: 11. The CDR3 sequence is 17 residues long. CDR1 and CDR2 from the germline V gene are SGHTA and FQGNSA. CDR3 amino acids: CASSHLAGVGYYNEQFF. In DNA, the CDR3 is TGTGCCAGCAGCCACCTAGCGGGAGTGGGGTATTACAATGAGCAGTTCTTC.

The V and J genes are TRBV6-5 and TRBJ1-5, with D uncertain. CDR3 length: 15 amino acids. Deletions cut 2 bases from V and 0 bases from J, with 8 bases between. The germline CDR1 and CDR2 sequences are MNHEY and SVGAGI. The CDR3 DNA sequence: TGTGCCAGCAGTTACCAAAAAGGTAGCAATCAGCCCCAGCATTTT. Encoded protein: CASSYQKGSNQPQHF.

This clone was seen once. The gene calls are TRBV3-1 (or the pseudogene TRBV3-2) and TRBJ2-1, with D possibly TRBD1 on 5 matching bases. V lost 3 bases and J lost 7, with 10 bases in between. Looked up from germline, CDR1 is LGHDT and CDR2 is YNNKEL (reference sequence). This CDR3 comprises 13 residues. The CDR3 nucleotides read TGTGCCAGCAGCCACAGTTCAGGGAATGAGCAGTTCTTC. Translation gives CASSHSSGNEQFF.

The J gene is TRBJ1-2, the V gene TRBV14, with D tentatively TRBD1 (5 bases). Trimming shortened V by 4 bases and J by 8 bases, and 11 bases separated the two germline ends. The CDR3 sequence is 12 residues long. Germline V gives CDR1 SGHDN, CDR2 FVKESK. The CDR3 spells CASSLSGLGYTF. The CDR3 DNA reads as TGTGCCAGCAGCCTTTCGGGGCTAGGCTACACCTTC.

The CDR3 DNA sequence: TGTGCCTGGAGTCGCGAGGATACGCAGTATTTT. Protein product: CAWSREDTQYF. The rearrangement links TRBV30 to TRBJ2-3; no reliable D call. V gave up 2 bases and J gave up 6 bases, with 6 bases separating them. The CDR3 is 11 amino acids. CDR1 is GTSNPN, CDR2 SVGIG, per germline (reference sequence).

This clone has only one observation. The genes are TRBV5-3 and TRBJ2-5; 9 nucleotides agree with TRBD1. TRBV5-3 qualifies as an ORF whose function is uncertain. J lost 5 bases, V lost 4 bases, and 6 bases had no gene match. This CDR3 region has 14 residues. The CDR3 nucleotides are TGTGCCAGAAGCACCGGGACAGGGAGGGAGACCCAGTACTTC. Translated, it gives CARSTGTGRETQYF.

This clone was counted between two and nine times. J is TRBJ2-7 and V is TRBV10-1; 7 bases are a match to TRBD2. CDR1 is WNHNN and CDR2 is SYGVQD in the germline V gene (reference sequence). The CDR3 spans 16 residues. V shed 0 bases and J 9 bases; nucleotides not matched to a gene: 14. Here the CDR3 reads CASSESGGPAGEGQYF. CDR3 coding DNA: TGCGCCAGCAGTGAGTCAGGTGGACCTGCGGGAGAAGGGCAGTACTTC.

The chain's CDR3 is CSAQGGNEQFF. The CDR3 DNA follows: TGCAGTGCCCAGGGGGGGAATGAGCAGTTCTTC. V is TRBV20-1 and J is TRBJ2-1; D tentatively fits TRBD1 or TRBD2 (7 bases each). From germline, CDR1 is DFQATT and CDR2 SNEGSKA (reference sequence). This CDR3 region has 11 residues. V gave up 6 bases and J gave up 7 bases, with 10 bases separating them.

The chain employs TRBV7-2 and TRBJ2-5; 9 bases agree with TRBD2. CDR3 length: 15 residues. Germline CDR1 reads SGHTA; CDR2 reads FQGNSA. Trimming removed 3 bases from V and 2 bases from J; junction bases left unmatched: 4. The CDR3 sequence: CASSLQRGEQETQYF. As DNA, the CDR3 is TGTGCCAGCAGCTTGCAGCGGGGGGAACAAGAGACCCAGTACTTC.

The chain is built from TRBV6-5 and TRBJ1-5, with D hard to call. The V gene's germline CDR1 is MNHEY and CDR2 SVGAGI. The V end was cut by 7 bases, the J end by 9 bases, with 10 bases between. This CDR3 has 11 amino acids. The CDR3 is CASTEVGPQHF. The CDR3 coding sequence is TGTGCCAGCACGGAGGTGGGGCCCCAGCATTTT.

The chain combines TRBV4-3 with TRBJ2-3; D is possibly TRBD2 (6 bases). This CDR3 has 16 residues. V was trimmed by 0 bases and J by 3 bases, leaving 13 bases between them. The germline V gene has CDR1 LGHNA and CDR2 YSLEER. The CDR3 sequence: CASSQDKWGRTDTQYF. The DNA for the CDR3 is TGCGCCAGCAGCCAAGATAAGTGGGGGAGGACAGATACGCAGTATTTT.

As regards this clone: Compared with germline, one end of the junction differs, possibly owing to a read error. The CDR3 is CASSSSPNPRAVFF. The CDR3 nucleotides are TGTGCCAGCTCATCAAGCCCAAATCCACGGGCGGTGTTCTTC. The chain uses TRBV18 and TRBJ1-2, with D hard to call. There are 14 residues in the CDR3. CDR1 and CDR2 from the germline V gene are KGHSH and LQKENI.

The chain recombines TRBV6-5 with TRBJ2-1; D tentatively fits TRBD1 or TRBD2 (5 bases each). Germline lookup yields CDR1 MNHEY and CDR2 SVGAGI. This CDR3 contains 14 residues. V was pared by 11 bases and J by 9 bases, with 23 bases between. CDR3 nucleotide sequence: TGTGCCCTGGGGGATCCATTCCATTGGGGTGAGCAGTTCTTC. Its protein is CALGDPFHWGEQFF.

The chain uses TRBV5-1 and TRBJ2-2; D ambiguous. The V gene's germline CDR1 is SGHRS and CDR2 YFSETQ. This CDR3 comprises 15 residues. The V gene lost 0 bases and the J gene lost 4 bases, with 10 bases spanning the gap. CDR3 region: CASSLGPTSTGELFF. CDR3 bases: TGCGCCAGCAGCTTGGGACCAACCTCCACCGGGGAGCTGTTTTTT.

This clone was recorded at least ten times. The chain's CDR3 is CASSHQPGSGNQPQHF. CDR3 in DNA: TGCGCCAGCAGCCACCAGCCAGGGAGCGGCAATCAGCCCCAGCATTTT. The chain couples TRBV4-1 to TRBJ1-5, with a tentative D call TRBD1 (5 bases). The ends were cut back, 3 bases at V and 2 bases at J, with 14 bases in the middle. Germline V CDR1 and CDR2: MGHRA, YSYEKL. The CDR3 has 16 amino acids.

This rearrangement joins TRBV2 to TRBJ2-7; no definite D call. CDR1 and CDR2 from the germline V gene are SNHLY and FYNNEI. V lost 1 base to trimming and J lost 2 bases, with 9 bases between them. This CDR3 has 14 amino acids. CDR3 loop: CASSEGVPPYEQYF. The CDR3 DNA is TGTGCCAGCAGTGAAGGGGTGCCGCCCTACGAGCAGTACTTC.

This chain connects TRBV6-5 to TRBJ1-2; 8 positions match TRBD1. CDR3 length: 12 amino acids. Trimming cost V 6 bases and J 5 bases; bases outside gene matches: 2. Per germline, CDR1 MNHEY and CDR2 SVGAGI. The CDR3 spells CASRRTGYGYTF. The CDR3 bases are TGTGCCAGCAGACGGACAGGGTATGGCTACACCTTC.

Comments on this clone: The sample carries other DNA sequences with the same CDR3. DNA of the CDR3: TGTGCCAGCTCACCAGGAGGAGACACTGAAGCTTTCTTT. This codes for CASSPGGDTEAFF. The J gene is TRBJ1-1, the V gene TRBV18; no clear D gene. The length of the CDR3 is 13 residues. From germline, CDR1 is KGHSH and CDR2 LQKENI. The V gene lost 2 bases and the J gene lost 3 bases, with 7 bases spanning the gap.

The chain combines TRBV5-1 with TRBJ2-7; D is unclear. The ends were cut back, 3 bases at V and 6 bases at J, with 22 bases in the middle. The germline gives CDR1 SGHRS, CDR2 YFSETQ. CDR3 length equals 16 residues. CDR3: CASSSLGGDSSGEQYF. The CDR3 nucleotides read TGCGCCAGCAGCTCCCTGGGTGGCGATTCGTCCGGCGAGCAGTACTTC. The full variable domain, in which reference TRBV5-1 and TRBJ2-7 provide the parts outside the CDR3, is KAGVTQTPRYLIKTRGQQVTLSCSPISGHRSVSWYQQTPGQGLQFLFEYFSETQRNKGNFPGRFSGRQFSNSRSEMNVSTLELGDSALYLCASSSLGGDSSGEQYFGPGTRLTVT.

The chain links TRBV9 to TRBJ1-1; 7 bases agree with TRBD1. The germline CDR1 and CDR2 sequences are SGDLS and YYNGEE. J lost 4 bases, V lost 3 bases, and 6 bases had no gene match. This CDR3 comprises 14 residues. The CDR3 sequence is CASSEGQPSTEAFF. The CDR3 region has the DNA TGTGCCAGCAGCGAGGGACAGCCAAGCACTGAAGCTTTCTTT.

This rearrangement joins TRBV19 to TRBJ1-5; D call uncertain. The germline V and J ends were trimmed by 5 bases and 5 bases, with 10 bases remaining between them. CDR1 and CDR2 from the germline V gene are LNHDA and SQIVND (reference sequence). The CDR3 consists of 13 residues. The DNA of the CDR3 is TGTGCCAGTAGTGACACCCTTTATCAGCCCCAGCATTTT. This encodes CASSDTLYQPQHF.

CDR3 in DNA: TGTGCCAGCAGCCCGGGACACCGGGCCAACGTCCTGACTTTC. It translates to CASSPGHRANVLTF. The gene calls are TRBV6-4 and TRBJ2-6; the D gene is possibly TRBD1 (6 bases). Per germline, CDR1 MRHNA and CDR2 SNTAGT. The germline V and J ends were trimmed by 6 bases and 5 bases, with 11 bases remaining between them. The CDR3 length is 14 residues.

The chain employs TRBV10-3 and TRBJ2-1; D may be TRBD1 (6 bases). Trimming took off 10 bases at V and 3 bases at J, with 16 bases between the two ends. In germline, CDR1 is ENHRY, CDR2 SYGVKD. The CDR3 length is 14 residues. CDR3 coding DNA: TGTGCCACCGCCCGGGACAACGACTACAATGAGCAGTTCTTC. Its translation is CATARDNDYNEQFF.

CDR3 coding DNA: TGTGCCAGCAGCCCGACAGGGTCTGGTGGCTACACCTTC. Its protein is CASSPTGSGGYTF. This sequence joins TRBV9 and TRBJ1-2; 7 bases map to TRBD1. V lost 4 bases to trimming and J lost 7 bases; unmatched junction nucleotides: 7. The germline V gene has CDR1 SGDLS and CDR2 YYNGEE. This CDR3 has 13 residues. Based on the CDR3 plus reference TRBV9 and TRBJ1-2, the full variable domain is DSGVTQTPKHLITATGQRVTLRCSPRSGDLSVYWYQQSLDQGLQFLIQYYNGEERAKGNILERFSAQQFPDLHSELNLSSLELGDSALYFCASSPTGSGGYTFGSGTRLTVV.